Below are 28 T cell receptor beta chains sequenced from a single sample in a study of neurological immune-mediated disorders. TCRdb ran MiXCR on the 5' RACE reads and lists one entry per CDR3 protein. The table lists around 15,000 distinct CDR3 sequences, around 9.7% of them singletons. Sequencing used CD8+ T cells from blood. The receptors were gathered from a man aged 45 to 65 in good health.

This clonotype was counted ten times or more. The chain couples TRBV5-1 to TRBJ2-7; 10 bases fit TRBD1. CDR3 length: 14 amino acids. CDR1 and CDR2 from the germline V gene are SGHRS and YFSETQ. V was clipped by 0 bases and J by 5 bases; unmatched bases: 2. The CDR3 bases are TGCGCCAGCAGCTTGGGGACAGGGGGTGACGAGCAGTACTTC. It is translated as CASSLGTGGDEQYF.

The sample holds many counts of this clonotype. The rearrangement uses TRBV20-1 and TRBJ2-2, with D tentatively TRBD1 (6 bases). V was shortened by 5 bases and J by 1 base, with 8 bases between the two germline ends. This CDR3 has 13 amino acids. Germline values: CDR1 DFQATT, CDR2 SNEGSKA (reference sequence). This CDR3 is CSAPGQNTGELFF. The CDR3, as DNA: TGCAGTGCTCCGGGACAGAACACCGGGGAGCTGTTTTTT.

This clonotype was counted at least ten times. The gene calls are TRBV5-5 and TRBJ2-7; 7 bases are a match to TRBD1. This CDR3 has 13 amino acids. Looked up from germline, CDR1 is SGHKS and CDR2 is YYEKEE (reference sequence). With V trimmed by 4 bases and J by 2 bases, 3 bases remained unmatched. The CDR3 sequence: CASSLDRTYEQYF. CDR3 bases: TGTGCCAGCAGCCTGGACAGGACCTACGAGCAGTACTTC.

This clonotype occurred many times. The CDR3: CASSRRLAGAAPYEQYF. As DNA, the CDR3 is TGTGCCAGCAGCCGCCGACTAGCGGGAGCTGCTCCCTACGAGCAGTACTTC. The chain combines TRBV7-2 with TRBJ2-7; TRBD2 aligns across 12 bases. The CDR3 is 17 amino acids. The V gene's germline CDR1 is SGHTA and CDR2 FQGNSA. Unmatched junction bases numbered 10, after V lost 5 bases and J lost 2 bases.

The CDR3 reads CASSYFDQGGGEQFF. The CDR3 coding sequence is TGTGCCAGCAGTTACTTTGACCAGGGAGGGGGTGAGCAGTTCTTC. The chain links TRBV6-5 to TRBJ2-1, with D perhaps TRBD2 (7 bases). Germline V gene data show CDR1 as MNHEY and CDR2 as SVGAGI. V was clipped by 1 base and J by 9 bases, with 16 bases between them. The CDR3 is made up of 15 amino acids.

This clonotype appeared many times. V is TRBV28 and J is TRBJ2-2, with D perhaps given as TRBD1 or TRBD2 (5 bases each). This CDR3 has 17 amino acids. The germline CDR1 and CDR2 sequences are MDHEN and SYDVKM. Trimming left V 1 base short and J 1 base short, with 13 bases between. CDR3 nucleotide sequence: TGTGCCAGCAGTTTATTCTTCGAGGGGATGAACACCGGGGAGCTGTTTTTT. This codes for CASSLFFEGMNTGELFF.

This clonotype was picked up many times. The chain combines TRBV14 with TRBJ2-3; no clear D. V was pared by 2 bases and J by 7 bases, with 13 bases between. Germline V lookup: CDR1 SGHDN, CDR2 FVKESK. This CDR3 contains 14 residues. CDR3 DNA: TGTGCCAGCAGCCAATTCAATTTCGAGAATACGCAGTATTTT. Encoded protein: CASSQFNFENTQYF.

This clonotype was counted ten times or more. The chain carries TRBV9 and TRBJ2-7, with D possibly being TRBD2 (6 bases). This CDR3 spans 14 amino acids. Germline values: CDR1 SGDLS, CDR2 YYNGEE. Trimming took 4 bases from V and 7 from J, leaving 18 bases between them. In DNA form, the CDR3 reads TGTGCCAGCAGCACATCCGGACTACTGGGAGAGCAGTACTTC. Its translation is CASSTSGLLGEQYF.

This clonotype was counted many times. The gene calls are TRBV29-1 and TRBJ2-7; D is uncertain. Germline assignment: CDR1 SQVTM and CDR2 ANQGSEA. Between the trimmed V and J ends, which lost 5 bases and 2 bases, there was a span of 13 bases. The CDR3 consists of 13 residues. CDR3 residues: CSVIIAETYEQYF. In DNA form, the CDR3 reads TGCAGCGTTATAATTGCCGAAACCTACGAGCAGTACTTC.

This clonotype was detected ten times or more. This chain uses TRBV7-8 with TRBJ2-1; 12 bases agree with TRBD2. The CDR3 has 16 residues. CDR1 is SGHVS and CDR2 is FQNEAQ in the germline V gene. V lost 4 bases and J lost 6; bases outside the gene matches: 7. The CDR3 DNA is TGTGCCAGCAGCTCACGGCTAGCGGGAGGGCCCAATGAGCAGTTCTTC. The encoded protein is CASSSRLAGGPNEQFF. The complete variable domain, with remaining parts taken from reference TRBV7-8 and TRBJ2-1, reads GAGVSQSPRYKVAKRGQDVALRCDPISGHVSLFWYQQALGQGPEFLTYFQNEAQLDKSGLPSDRFFAERPEGSVSTLKIQRTQQEDSAVYLCASSSRLAGGPNEQFFGPGTRLTVL.

This clonotype was seen repeatedly, ten times or more. V and J are TRBV21-1 and TRBJ2-5; the DNA was not used to check the table's D call, TRBD1. TRBV21-1 is classified as a pseudogene. The CDR3 is made up of 14 amino acids. CDR3 residues: CASGGDKSEETQYF. CDR3 DNA sequence: TGTGCCAGCGGGGGGGACAAGTCGGAAGAGACCCAGTACTTC.

This clonotype is categorized as medium-sized. The V and J genes are TRBV4-1 and TRBJ2-7, with D possibly called TRBD1 or TRBD2 (5 bases each). Germline CDR1 is MGHRA and CDR2 is YSYEKL. CDR3 size: 13 residues. Trimming pared 1 base from V and 6 bases from J, leaving 10 bases between. The CDR3 sequence is CASSQVTGTEQYF. CDR3 nucleotide sequence: TGCGCCAGCAGCCAAGTAACGGGGACCGAGCAGTACTTC.

There are many counts of this clonotype. The V call is TRBV7-8, the J call TRBJ2-7, with 7 positions matching TRBD2. The V and J ends lost 5 bases and 0 bases, in that order; junction bases with no gene match: 7. Germline V gene data show CDR1 as SGHVS and CDR2 as FQNEAQ. This CDR3 comprises 15 residues. This CDR3 reads CASSRGSGLSYEQYF. CDR3 DNA sequence: TGTGCCAGCAGCCGCGGGAGTGGACTCTCCTACGAGCAGTACTTC.

This clonotype was observed at least ten times. A read error may produce the germline difference seen at one junction end. The genes are TRBV4-1 and TRBJ1-6, with D hard to call. Germline CDR1 MGHRA, CDR2 YSYEKL. The CDR3 runs 13 residues. CDR3 residues: CASTQNSDSPLHF. For the CDR3, the DNA is TGCGCCAGCACCCAAAACAGCGATTCACCCCTCCACTTT.

This clonotype was counted ten times or more. The genes are TRBV12-3 or TRBV12-4 and TRBJ2-2, with 8 bases aligning to TRBD2. This CDR3 spans 14 amino acids. V lost 8 bases to trimming and J lost 2 bases; unmatched junction nucleotides: 4. The CDR3 reads CASLRGANTGELFF. In nucleotides, the CDR3 is TGTGCCAGCCTGCGGGGGGCTAACACCGGGGAGCTGTTTTTT.

This clonotype showed up many times. This chain joins TRBV29-1 and TRBJ2-3, with 7 bases aligning to TRBD2. CDR3 length: 10 amino acids. The ends lost 7 bases at V and 7 bases at J; junction bases unmatched: 2. Germline assignment: CDR1 SQVTM and CDR2 ANQGSEA. The CDR3 spells CSAAGNTQYF. The CDR3 DNA sequence: TGCAGCGCAGCGGGGAATACGCAGTATTTT.

This clonotype was counted many times. The chain carries TRBV12-3 or TRBV12-4 and TRBJ1-2; no firm D call. V was clipped by 3 bases and J by 6 bases, with 20 bases between them. CDR3 size: 16 residues. The CDR3 loop reads CASSLGASLGQDGYTF. CDR3 coding DNA: TGTGCCAGCAGTTTGGGAGCCTCCCTAGGTCAGGATGGCTACACCTTC.

This clonotype was seen repeatedly, ten times or more. The genes are TRBV27 and TRBJ1-5; the match to TRBD1 covers 9 bases. From germline, CDR1 is MNHEY and CDR2 SMNVEV (reference sequence). This CDR3 has 12 amino acids. CDR3 protein: CGTGVGNQPQHF. CDR3 coding DNA: TGTGGGACAGGGGTGGGCAATCAGCCCCAGCATTTT.

There are many counts of this clonotype. This sequence joins TRBV11-2 and TRBJ2-5; D ambiguous. The CDR3 length is 13 residues. Germline V lookup: CDR1 SGHAT, CDR2 FQNNGV. Trimming took off 4 bases at V and 5 bases at J, with 11 bases between the two ends. The CDR3 region has the DNA TGTGCCAGCAGCTCCTTTCGTGGCGAGACCCAGTACTTC. Its translation is CASSSFRGETQYF.

This clonotype was recorded many times. V is TRBV3-1 and J is TRBJ2-3; D is undetermined. Germline lookup yields CDR1 LGHDT and CDR2 YNNKEL (reference sequence). CDR3 length: 15 residues. Trimming took 0 bases from V and 0 from J, leaving 7 bases between them. The CDR3 here is CASSQDGSSTDTQYF. In DNA, the CDR3 is TGTGCCAGCAGCCAAGACGGATCTAGCACAGATACGCAGTATTTT.

This clonotype appeared many times. The CDR3 here is CASSYRGSEETQYF. CDR3 in DNA: TGTGCCAGCAGTTACCGCGGGTCGGAAGAGACCCAGTACTTC. This chain links TRBV6-6 with TRBJ2-5; D perhaps matches TRBD2 (5 bases). V lost 2 bases and J 3 bases, leaving 10 bases between the germline ends. CDR1 is MNHNY and CDR2 is SVGAGI in the germline V gene (reference sequence). This CDR3 is 14 amino acids long.

This clonotype was counted at least ten times. The chain carries TRBV30 and TRBJ1-1; no clear D gene. V gave up 0 bases and J gave up 4 bases, with 3 bases separating them. The CDR3 contains 11 residues. CDR1 is GTSNPN and CDR2 is SVGIG in the germline V gene (reference sequence). CDR3: CAWSVSTEAFF. The CDR3 coding sequence is TGTGCCTGGAGTGTTAGCACTGAAGCTTTCTTT.

This clonotype was seen many times. The CDR3 sequence: CASSQWGGVNQPQHF. CDR3 coding DNA: TGTGCCAGCAGCCAATGGGGAGGGGTCAATCAGCCCCAGCATTTT. The chain joins TRBV16 to TRBJ1-5; D is perhaps TRBD1 (5 bases). Germline V gives CDR1 KGHSY, CDR2 FQNENV. The CDR3 sequence is 15 residues long. V was clipped by 1 base and J by 3 bases, with 10 bases between them.

In this sample, this clonotype turned up many times. The gene calls are TRBV7-9 and TRBJ1-1; maybe TRBD1 (5 bases). V lost 1 base and J 4 bases, leaving 10 bases between the germline ends. The CDR3 totals 14 residues. CDR1 is SEHNR, CDR2 FQNEAQ, per germline (reference sequence). CDR3 bases: TGTGCCAGCAGCTTAGTGCTGGGGGGCACTGAAGCTTTCTTT. Translating it yields CASSLVLGGTEAFF. Full variable domain (rest looked up from reference TRBV7-9 and TRBJ1-1): DTGVSQNPRHKITKRGQNVTFRCDPISEHNRLYWYRQTLGQGPEFLTYFQNEAQLEKSRLLSDRFSAERPKGSFSTLEIQRTEQGDSAMYLCASSLVLGGTEAFFGQGTRLTVV.

The sample holds many counts of this clonotype. The chain joins TRBV20-1 to TRBJ2-1, with D maybe TRBD2 (7 bases). Trimming removed 3 bases at V and 0 bases at J, with 12 bases between. From germline, CDR1 is DFQATT and CDR2 SNEGSKA (reference sequence). The CDR3 totals 15 residues. DNA for the CDR3: TGCAGTGCTAGGGGGGGGCACACCTCCTACAATGAGCAGTTCTTC. Translating it yields CSARGGHTSYNEQFF.

In this sample, this clonotype turned up many times. The V and J genes are TRBV3-1 and TRBJ2-7; D unclear. V was cut by 1 base and J by 0 bases, with 10 bases left in between. Germline-derived CDR1 and CDR2 are LGHDT and YNNKEL (reference sequence). The CDR3 length is 15 residues. CDR3 DNA sequence: TGTGCCAGCAGCCAAGTTGGTGCAGTCTCCTACGAGCAGTACTTC. Translating gives CASSQVGAVSYEQYF.

This clonotype has at least ten counts. V usage is TRBV7-9 and J usage is TRBJ1-2, with D unresolved. Trimming removed 5 bases at V and 6 bases at J, with 13 bases between. The CDR3 length is 13 residues. Germline loops: CDR1 SEHNR, CDR2 FQNEAQ (reference sequence). As DNA, the CDR3 is TGTGCCAGCAGCCCACATGTAGGAGATGGCTACACCTTC. Amino acids: CASSPHVGDGYTF.

There are many counts of this clonotype. The chain uses TRBV7-8 and TRBJ2-7; 11 positions match TRBD2. With 1 base clipped from V and 3 bases from J, the junction kept 5 bases outside the gene matches. Germline CDR1 and CDR2: SGHVS and FQNEAQ. The CDR3 contains 16 residues. DNA for the CDR3: TGTGCCAGCAGCTTAGGGATAGCGGGAGGGGGCTACGAGCAGTACTTC. Its translation is CASSLGIAGGGYEQYF.